The 25 T cell receptor beta chains below come from one sample, sequenced in a study of neurological immune-mediated disorders. TCRdb recomputed calls from the 5' RACE reads with MiXCR, one row per CDR3 protein. The repertoire holds 45,000 to 70,000 distinct CDR3 sequences, with around 4.4% as singletons. Sequencing was done on a sample of PBMCs. The source of these receptors is a man in his forties or fifties with multiple sclerosis.

This clonotype occurred many times. The chain employs TRBV11-2 and TRBJ2-7; D remains unclear. Germline lookup yields CDR1 SGHAT and CDR2 FQNNGV. The CDR3 consists of 12 residues. Trimming shortened V by 2 bases and J by 7 bases, and 9 bases separated the two germline ends. CDR3 coding DNA: TGTGCCAGCAGCTTAATACGGAGAGAGCAGTACTTC. As protein: CASSLIRREQYF.

This clonotype was counted a few times. The genes are TRBV28 and TRBJ2-3, with 9 bases matching TRBD1. CDR3 length equals 17 residues. Trimming removed 5 bases from V and 2 bases from J; junction bases left unmatched: 11. Germline V gene data show CDR1 as MDHEN and CDR2 as SYDVKM. The CDR3 DNA follows: TGTGCCAGCAGTCCCCACAGGGGGCGAGGATACACAGATACGCAGTATTTT. This codes for CASSPHRGRGYTDTQYF. The full variable domain, in which reference TRBV28 and TRBJ2-3 provide the parts outside the CDR3, is DVKVTQSSRYLVKRTGEKVFLECVQDMDHENMFWYRQDPGLGLRLIYFSYDVKMKEKGDIPEGYSVSREKKERFSLILESASTNQTSMYLCASSPHRGRGYTDTQYFGPGTRLTVL.

This clonotype showed up many times. The J gene is TRBJ1-1, the V gene TRBV7-2, with D unclear. The CDR3 length is 15 residues. Germline V gene sequence: CDR1 SGHTA, CDR2 FQGNSA. V lost 2 bases to trimming and J lost 0 bases, with 10 bases between them. This chain's CDR3 is CASSLLGMMNTEAFF. CDR3 nucleotide sequence: TGTGCCAGCAGCTTACTAGGGATGATGAACACTGAAGCTTTCTTT.

This clonotype was recorded at least ten times. The chain joins TRBV20-1 to TRBJ2-7; TRBD2 agrees at 8 bases. V was pared by 3 bases and J by 3 bases, with 7 bases of the junction left unmatched. Germline V gives CDR1 DFQATT, CDR2 SNEGSKA (reference sequence). This CDR3 region has 14 residues. The CDR3 is CSARASGGNYEQYF. The CDR3 DNA reads as TGCAGTGCTAGGGCGAGCGGGGGCAACTACGAGCAGTACTTC.

Points on this clonotype: A read error is possible here, since a much larger clone lies one base away. This rearrangement joins TRBV6-6 to TRBJ2-7; unclear D gene. The germline V gene encodes CDR1 MNHNY and CDR2 SVGAGI (reference sequence). The CDR3 length is 13 residues. V was pared by 0 bases and J by 3 bases, with 6 bases between. CDR3 DNA sequence: TGTGCCAGCAGTTACTCGCCTAGCTACGAGCAGTACTTC. Translated, it gives CASSYSPSYEQYF.

The chain couples TRBV2 to TRBJ2-7; no clear D. Germline V lookup: CDR1 SNHLY, CDR2 FYNNEI. V lost 6 bases and J 4 bases, leaving 13 bases between the germline ends. This CDR3 region has 13 residues. The chain's CDR3 is CASRGLTVYEQYF. DNA of the CDR3: TGTGCCAGCAGGGGGTTGACTGTATACGAGCAGTACTTC.

This chain uses TRBV12-3 or TRBV12-4 with TRBJ1-3, with D perhaps TRBD1 (6 bases). Trimming took off 1 base at V and 1 base at J, with 14 bases between the two ends. This CDR3 has 17 residues. CDR3 region: CASSLESGGRSGNTIYF. The CDR3 nucleotides read TGTGCCAGCAGTTTAGAATCCGGGGGCCGATCTGGAAACACCATATATTTT.

This chain connects TRBV4-1 to TRBJ2-7; D remains ambiguous. Deletions cut 5 bases from V and 5 bases from J, with 10 bases between. From germline, CDR1 is MGHRA and CDR2 YSYEKL. The CDR3 is 12 amino acids. CDR3: CASSKVGNEQYF. DNA of the CDR3: TGCGCCAGCAGCAAAGTTGGGAACGAGCAGTACTTC.

This clonotype was seen repeatedly, ten times or more. The chain couples TRBV20-1 to TRBJ2-1; the match to TRBD2 covers 8 bases. The V segment lost 7 bases and the J segment 6 bases; nucleotides outside the gene matches: 20. The CDR3 has 17 residues. CDR1 DFQATT and CDR2 SNEGSKA come from the germline V gene (reference sequence). Here the CDR3 DNA reads TGCAGTGTCCCGACAGCGCTAGGAGCGGGGGTCCTCAATGAGCAGTTCTTC. This sequence encodes CSVPTALGAGVLNEQFF.

Ten or more counts support this clonotype. This may be a read error: a much more frequent sequence differs by one nucleotide. The chain joins TRBV20-1 to TRBJ2-6; D is perhaps TRBD1 (5 bases). Germline values: CDR1 DFQATT, CDR2 SNEGSKA (reference sequence). The length of the CDR3 is 15 residues. The CDR3 coding sequence is TGCAGTGCTAGAGATAGCTACTCTGGGGCCAAAGTCCTGACTTTC. Amino acids: CSARDSYSGAKVLTF.

This clonotype was recorded at least ten times. The chain links TRBV12-3 or TRBV12-4 to TRBJ1-1, with D maybe TRBD1 (6 bases). The CDR3 has 13 residues. The V end lost 4 bases, the J end lost 2 bases, and 8 bases lay between the germline ends. This CDR3 is CASSSTGNTEAFF. The CDR3 DNA sequence: TGTGCCAGCAGTTCGACAGGAAACACTGAAGCTTTCTTT.

This clonotype was detected ten times or more. The V and J genes are TRBV25-1 and TRBJ1-2; D unresolved. V gave up 4 bases and J gave up 5 bases, with 5 bases separating them. Germline V lookup: CDR1 MGHDK, CDR2 SYGVNS. The CDR3 has 11 residues. The chain's CDR3 is CASSGGYGYTF. CDR3 DNA: TGTGCCAGCAGTGGGGGATATGGCTACACCTTC.

This clonotype was seen many times. The chain combines TRBV4-2 with TRBJ2-7; unclear D gene. V was shortened by 3 bases and J by 6 bases, with 27 bases between the two germline ends. There are 18 residues in the CDR3. Germline V lookup: CDR1 LGHNA, CDR2 YNFKEQ. The CDR3 here is CASSHTALGTSTPSEQYF. Written as DNA, the CDR3 is TGTGCCAGCAGCCACACTGCCCTCGGTACCTCCACCCCGTCCGAGCAGTACTTC.

In its sample, this clonotype was seen many times. This chain uses TRBV6-1 with TRBJ1-5; D may be TRBD1 (5 bases). V was pared by 4 bases and J by 4 bases, with 11 bases between. There are 14 residues in the CDR3. The germline CDR1 and CDR2 sequences are MNHNS and SASEGT. DNA of the CDR3: TGTGCCAGCAGTGTGGAGGGGCCAAATCAGCCCCAGCATTTT. Residues: CASSVEGPNQPQHF.

This sequence joins TRBV27 and TRBJ2-5; no firm D call. This CDR3 comprises 11 residues. V lost 5 bases, J lost 5 bases, and 6 bases lay in between. Germline lookup yields CDR1 MNHEY and CDR2 SMNVEV (reference sequence). The CDR3 DNA follows: TGTGCCAGCAGTACCGCGGAGACCCAGTACTTC. Its protein product is CASSTAETQYF.

This clonotype was picked up a small number of times. CDR3: CSVERGAGYTF. In DNA form, the CDR3 reads TGCAGCGTTGAAAGAGGGGCCGGCTACACCTTC. The chain links TRBV29-1 to TRBJ1-2, with D tentatively TRBD1 (5 bases). V was pared by 2 bases and J by 8 bases, with 9 bases between. The CDR3 runs 11 residues. The germline gives CDR1 SQVTM, CDR2 ANQGSEA.

This clonotype was recorded at least ten times. V gene TRBV12-3 or TRBV12-4 combines with J gene TRBJ2-7; TRBD1 aligns across 8 bases. The CDR3 spans 14 residues. Trimming removed 5 bases from V and 2 bases from J; junction bases left unmatched: 5. This CDR3 is CASSDGTGPYEQYF. The CDR3 bases are TGTGCCAGCAGTGACGGGACAGGACCCTACGAGCAGTACTTC.

This clonotype was detected many times. The V and J genes are TRBV7-8 and TRBJ1-6; the D gene is possibly TRBD1 (6 bases). V was clipped by 1 base and J by 7 bases, with 17 bases between them. Germline values: CDR1 SGHVS, CDR2 FQNEAQ. This CDR3 has 17 amino acids. CDR3 loop: CASSLGGALGGNSPLHF. The CDR3 coding sequence is TGTGCCAGCAGCTTAGGCGGGGCTTTAGGGGGGAATTCACCCCTCCACTTT. Combining the CDR3 with reference TRBV7-8 and TRBJ1-6 gives the whole variable domain GAGVSQSPRYKVAKRGQDVALRCDPISGHVSLFWYQQALGQGPEFLTYFQNEAQLDKSGLPSDRFFAERPEGSVSTLKIQRTQQEDSAVYLCASSLGGALGGNSPLHFGNGTRLTVT.

In its sample, this clonotype was seen many times. This CDR3 is CASSQARGGAREYEQYF. CDR3 DNA: TGTGCCAGCAGCCAAGCCAGAGGCGGGGCTCGGGAATACGAGCAGTACTTC. The rearrangement links TRBV3-1 to TRBJ2-7; possibly TRBD2 for D (6 bases). The CDR3 has 17 amino acids. V gave up 1 base and J gave up 4 bases, with 20 bases separating them. Germline CDR1 reads LGHDT; CDR2 reads YNNKEL (reference sequence).

The table lists this clonotype with many counts. The rearrangement links TRBV9 to TRBJ2-5; TRBD2 matches at 9 bases. The CDR3 consists of 15 residues. J lost 5 bases, V lost 2 bases, and 7 bases had no gene match. Germline values: CDR1 SGDLS, CDR2 YYNGEE. CDR3 amino acids: CASSVVGLAHETQYF. CDR3 sequence (DNA): TGTGCCAGCAGCGTTGTGGGACTAGCCCACGAGACCCAGTACTTC. The full variable domain, its missing parts supplied by reference TRBV9 and TRBJ2-5, is DSGVTQTPKHLITATGQRVTLRCSPRSGDLSVYWYQQSLDQGLQFLIQYYNGEERAKGNILERFSAQQFPDLHSELNLSSLELGDSALYFCASSVVGLAHETQYFGPGTRLLVL.

This clonotype showed up many times. The V and J genes are TRBV4-1 and TRBJ2-3; 7 nucleotides align to TRBD1. The CDR3 is 13 residues long. The junction had 2 bases not matched to a gene; V was cut back by 3 bases and J by 5 bases. Germline V CDR1 and CDR2: MGHRA, YSYEKL. The CDR3 reads CASSQPGGDTQYF. Written as DNA, the CDR3 is TGCGCCAGCAGCCAGCCAGGGGGAGATACGCAGTATTTT.

J is TRBJ2-2 and V is TRBV7-9, with D uncertain. The CDR3 is 14 residues long. V was cut by 5 bases and J by 5 bases, with 12 bases left in between. Germline CDR1 SEHNR, CDR2 FQNEAQ (reference sequence). CDR3 sequence (DNA): TGTGCCAGCAGCCCGGCGGTAGCAACCGGGGAGCTGTTTTTT. Translated: CASSPAVATGELFF.

Points on this clonotype: Lacking the conserved final phenylalanine or tryptophan, this CDR3 likely reflects a read error. The rearrangement joins TRBV25-1 to TRBJ2-7; 10 bases agree with TRBD2. CDR1 is MGHDK, CDR2 SYGVNS, per germline. V lost 4 bases to trimming and J lost 5 bases; unmatched junction nucleotides: 8. This CDR3 is built from 15 residues. The CDR3 protein is CASSGSSGSPHEQYN. The DNA of the CDR3 is TGTGCCAGCAGTGGATCTAGCGGGAGTCCCCACGAGCAGTACAAC.

This clonotype was seen a handful of times. J is TRBJ2-3 and V is TRBV20-1, with D perhaps matching TRBD1 (6 bases). The V end was cut by 5 bases, the J end by 0 bases, with 12 bases between. Germline lookup yields CDR1 DFQATT and CDR2 SNEGSKA (reference sequence). The CDR3 totals 14 residues. The CDR3 spells CSALTGTSTDTQYF. The CDR3 nucleotides are TGCAGTGCTCTGACAGGAACTAGCACAGATACGCAGTATTTT.

Note on this clonotype: This may be a read error, as it is one base from a much larger clone. The gene calls are TRBV5-1 and TRBJ2-7, with D hard to call. The germline gives CDR1 SGHRS, CDR2 YFSETQ. There are 11 residues in the CDR3. Trimming took 5 bases from V and 4 from J, leaving 7 bases between them. CDR3: CASRASYEQYF. CDR3 nucleotides: TGCGCCAGCAGAGCCTCTTACGAGCAGTACTTC.